This TCR beta chain was captured in a study of T cells in Graves' hyperthyroidism and ophthalmopathy. General study findings and limits: Also found in blood were most expanded thyroid clonotypes above 0.001.

There are many counts of this clonotype. Its antigen is still unknown. The V gene end was trimmed by 6 bases and the J gene end by 4 bases; junction bases not matched to a gene: 7. CDR3 length: 14 residues. Amplified TCR beta CDR3 regions came from RNA transcripts. A set of HTBI primers served as the primers for a first-round RT-PCR of the TCR CDR3. TCRdb reanalysed the multiplex PCR reads using MiXCR and keeps one entry per CDR3 protein. The sample records roughly 380,000 distinct CDR3 sequences, roughly 18% being singletons. Fresh 10 ml peripheral blood yielded PBMCs. V and J are TRBV12-3 or TRBV12-4 and TRBJ2-3; 7 bases fit TRBD2. The sequenced sample consisted of blood. The sequence was collected from a woman aged 40 to 50 with Graves' ophthalmopathy. CDR3 nucleotide sequence: TGTGCCAGCAGCCCTCGGACTAGGGCAGATACGCAGTATTTT. Translation gives CASSPRTRADTQYF.